This T cell receptor (beta chain) was recovered during a study of cytomegalovirus exposure and HLA in healthy donors. Study-level points and caveats: Among the CMV-associated chains, three were confirmed in vitro as specific for CMV antigens.

V gave up 6 bases and J gave up 5 bases; unmatched junction bases: 8. The CDR3 extends over 16 amino acids. The germline CDR1 and CDR2 sequences are SNHLY and FYNNEI. A remark on this clone: Its antigen is as yet unknown.

PCR amplification relied on 60 Vbeta primers (plus 13 Jbeta primers). Generated by immunoSEQ multiplex PCR, the TCRdb table keeps only in-frame clones and is missing some. Seen here are 170,000 or so clones, 80% to 85% observed once, and the top ten hold 2.2%. V gene TRBV2 combines with J gene TRBJ2-2; TRBD1 matches 11 bases. The source of this sequence is a woman aged 25 to 45 in good health and CMV-seronegative. Source material: PBMCs. CDR3 sequence: CASRAGTGGRTGELFF. The CDR3 DNA is TGTGCCAGCAGGGCCGGGACAGGGGGAAGGACCGGGGAGCTGTTTTTT. Based on the CDR3 plus reference TRBV2 and TRBJ2-2, the full variable domain is EPEVTQTPSHQVTQMGQEVILRCVPISNHLYFYWYRQILGQKVEFLVSFYNNEISEKSEIFDDQFSVERPDGSNFTLKIRSTKLEDSAMYFCASRAGTGGRTGELFFGEGSRLTVL.